This entry lists 23 T cell receptor beta chains sequenced from one sample in a study of shared clonotypes between healthy human individuals. Libraries were prepared by immunoSEQ multiplex PCR; TCRdb keeps only in-frame clonotypes and omits some of them. Among approximately 1,500,000 clones listed, under 99% were seen once. Sequences were obtained from naive CD4+ T cells sorted from blood. The subset was: CD45RA+ positively selected. These receptors all come from a man aged 30-40 years in good health.

As concerns this clone: Other DNA variants within this sample encode the same CDR3. The genes are TRBV14 and TRBJ2-1, with 8 bases lining up with TRBD2. The CDR3 has 14 residues. J was trimmed by 5 bases and V by 4 bases; bases with no gene match: 4. The V gene's germline CDR1 is SGHDN and CDR2 FVKESK. The CDR3 nucleotides read TGTGCCAGCAGCCGCGGACTAGCTCACAATGAGCAGTTCTTC. Amino acid sequence: CASSRGLAHNEQFF.

The rearrangement uses TRBV5-5 and TRBJ2-2, with 8 bases matching TRBD2. The CDR3 sequence is 17 residues long. Germline CDR1 and CDR2: SGHKS and YYEKEE (reference sequence). V lost 4 bases to trimming and J lost 6 bases; unmatched junction nucleotides: 14. CDR3 loop: CASSDLVRGALAGELFF. CDR3 coding DNA: TGTGCCAGCAGCGATCTTGTGCGGGGGGCATTGGCCGGGGAGCTGTTTTTT.

The V call is TRBV28, the J call TRBJ1-2, with D unresolved. CDR1 and CDR2 from the germline V gene are MDHEN and SYDVKM. CDR3 length: 15 amino acids. V was clipped by 5 bases and J by 11 bases, with 24 bases between them. The CDR3 DNA reads as TGTGCCAGCAGTCTTATAAGTGGCAGCGGCCCCTTATACACCTTC. Amino acids: CASSLISGSGPLYTF.

This sequence joins TRBV7-2 and TRBJ2-1; D ambiguous. The CDR3 length is 13 residues. With 5 bases removed from V and 6 bases from J, the gap between germline ends came to 11 bases. CDR1 is SGHTA and CDR2 is FQGNSA in the germline V gene. CDR3 bases: TGTGCCAGCAGCAGCCTCTTTGGCAATGAGCAGTTCTTC. Protein: CASSSLFGNEQFF.

On this clone: The same CDR3 also results from other DNA sequences found in this sample. The genes are TRBV10-2 and TRBJ2-5; D remains unclear. Between the trimmed V and J ends, which lost 5 bases and 2 bases, there was a span of 3 bases. The CDR3 loop spans 11 amino acids. Germline loops: CDR1 WSHSY, CDR2 SAAADI. CDR3 amino acids: CASSLQETQYF. DNA of the CDR3: TGCGCCAGCAGTCTACAAGAGACCCAGTACTTC.

About this clone: Other DNA sequences of this sample code for an identical CDR3. This sequence joins TRBV5-1 and TRBJ2-2; D may be TRBD1 or TRBD2 (5 bases each). CDR3 length equals 14 residues. Germline V gene lookup returns CDR1 SGHRS and CDR2 YFSETQ. V shed 4 bases and J shed 2 bases, with 9 bases lying between them. In DNA form, the CDR3 reads TGCGCCAGCAGCCGGGACGGTAACACCGGGGAGCTGTTTTTT. Protein: CASSRDGNTGELFF.

CDR3 protein: CASSEQPLSSYEQYF. The CDR3 DNA sequence: TGTGCCAGCAGTGAACAACCCCTCAGCTCCTACGAGCAGTACTTC. This chain links TRBV6-1 with TRBJ2-7; no clear D. This CDR3 comprises 15 residues. Germline V gene sequence: CDR1 MNHNS, CDR2 SASEGT. Deletions cut 2 bases from V and 0 bases from J, with 11 bases between.

This clone appeared once. This chain links TRBV29-1 with TRBJ1-2; 9 nucleotides line up with TRBD1. The CDR3 spans 15 residues. Looked up from germline, CDR1 is SQVTM and CDR2 is ANQGSEA. With V trimmed by 3 bases and J by 4 bases, 9 bases remained unmatched. The CDR3 protein is CSVDSRDRVSYGYTF. DNA of the CDR3: TGCAGCGTTGATTCAAGGGACAGGGTCTCCTATGGCTACACCTTC.

The chain links TRBV9 to TRBJ2-3; maybe TRBD2 (5 bases). The germline CDR1 and CDR2 sequences are SGDLS and YYNGEE. This CDR3 has 16 amino acids. Trimming removed 3 bases from V and 0 bases from J, with 14 bases in between. This chain's CDR3 is CASSASLASSTDTQYF. As DNA, the CDR3 is TGTGCCAGCAGCGCCAGTCTAGCCTCGAGCACAGATACGCAGTATTTT.

The rearrangement joins TRBV9 to TRBJ2-5; 9 bases are a match to TRBD2. V shed 4 bases and J 4 bases; nucleotides not matched to a gene: 14. Germline V gene sequence: CDR1 SGDLS, CDR2 YYNGEE. The CDR3 sequence is 17 residues long. This CDR3 is CASSRALSGRSRETQYF. CDR3 DNA sequence: TGTGCCAGCAGCCGCGCCCTTAGCGGGAGATCGAGAGAGACCCAGTACTTC.

The chain uses TRBV27 and TRBJ2-6; D ambiguous. In germline, CDR1 is MNHEY, CDR2 SMNVEV (reference sequence). Trimming cost V 4 bases and J 0 bases, with 10 bases left between them. This CDR3 has 16 residues. The CDR3 is CASSWWLNSGANVLTF. CDR3 DNA: TGTGCCAGCAGTTGGTGGCTGAACTCTGGGGCCAACGTCCTGACTTTC.

The chain joins TRBV6-5 to TRBJ2-7; TRBD1 is a possible D gene (5 bases). V was pared by 4 bases and J by 3 bases, with 19 bases between. This CDR3 comprises 16 residues. The germline gives CDR1 MNHEY, CDR2 SVGAGI. The CDR3 bases are TGTGCCAGCAGTTTCCCTAGGCTCCCCAGGGACTACGAGCAGTACTTC. Its protein product is CASSFPRLPRDYEQYF.

V usage is TRBV5-1 and J usage is TRBJ2-2; 7 bases align to TRBD1. The CDR3 is 14 residues long. Germline CDR1 and CDR2: SGHRS and YFSETQ. The ends lost 6 bases at V and 4 bases at J; junction bases unmatched: 6. CDR3 amino acids: CASKLTGSTGELFF. For the CDR3, the DNA is TGCGCCAGCAAGCTGACAGGGAGCACCGGGGAGCTGTTTTTT.

The chain employs TRBV2 and TRBJ2-5, with a possible D match to TRBD1 (5 bases). CDR3 length: 15 amino acids. The germline V gene encodes CDR1 SNHLY and CDR2 FYNNEI. The V and J ends lost 2 bases and 2 bases respectively, with 12 bases between them. CDR3 sequence (DNA): TGTGCCAGCAGTGAATCTCTGGGGCGACAAGAGACCCAGTACTTC. Translation gives CASSESLGRQETQYF.

The V call is TRBV18, the J call TRBJ2-5, with TRBD1 matching over 8 bases. Germline values: CDR1 KGHSH, CDR2 LQKENI. Trimming removed 3 bases from V and 5 bases from J; junction bases left unmatched: 8. The CDR3 is made up of 15 amino acids. The CDR3 bases are TGTGCCAGCTCACCTCTGACAGGGGCGGGGGAGACCCAGTACTTC. It specifies CASSPLTGAGETQYF. Based on the CDR3 plus reference TRBV18 and TRBJ2-5, the full variable domain is NAGVMQNPRHLVRRRGQEARLRCSPMKGHSHVYWYRQLPEEGLKFMVYLQKENIIDESGMPKERFSAEFPKEGPSILRIQQVVRGDSAAYFCASSPLTGAGETQYFGPGTRLLVL.

CDR3 residues: CASSYRGTLPSGANVLTF. CDR3 sequence (DNA): TGTGCCAGCAGCTACAGGGGGACATTACCCTCTGGGGCCAACGTCCTGACTTTC. The V and J genes are TRBV9 and TRBJ2-6; 8 nucleotides agree with TRBD1. Unmatched junction bases numbered 9, after V lost 4 bases and J lost 0 bases. CDR1 SGDLS and CDR2 YYNGEE come from the germline V gene. This CDR3 has 18 residues.

This clone was counted a single time. The chain combines TRBV5-1 with TRBJ2-5; D is undetermined. CDR1 and CDR2 from the germline V gene are SGHRS and YFSETQ. V lost 0 bases and J 5 bases, leaving 8 bases between the germline ends. This CDR3 spans 13 amino acids. The CDR3 loop is CASSLGHGETQYF. The CDR3 bases are TGCGCCAGCAGCTTGGGGCACGGCGAGACCCAGTACTTC.

Concerning this clone itself: This specimen includes other DNA sequences encoding the same CDR3. The rearrangement links TRBV4-3 to TRBJ2-2, with D maybe TRBD1 (6 bases). This CDR3 is built from 16 residues. Per the germline V gene, CDR1 is LGHNA and CDR2 is YSLEER. The germline V and J ends were trimmed by 0 bases and 1 base, with 9 bases remaining between them. The CDR3 DNA sequence: TGCGCCAGCAGCCAAGACAGGGGCCTGAACACCGGGGAGCTGTTTTTT. This translates into CASSQDRGLNTGELFF.

This sequence joins TRBV18 and TRBJ2-3, with a tentative D call TRBD2 (5 bases). Germline V lookup: CDR1 KGHSH, CDR2 LQKENI. CDR3 length: 12 residues. The V end lost 6 bases, the J end lost 4 bases, and 8 bases lay between the germline ends. CDR3 DNA sequence: TGTGCCAGCTCGGAGGCCCCAGATACGCAGTATTTT. It codes for CASSEAPDTQYF.

The chain uses TRBV5-1 and TRBJ2-7, with D perhaps being TRBD1 or TRBD2 (5 bases each). This CDR3 has 12 amino acids. Germline values: CDR1 SGHRS, CDR2 YFSETQ. V shed 4 bases and J shed 8 bases, with 13 bases lying between them. This CDR3 reads CASSRPPGQQYF. The CDR3 DNA follows: TGCGCCAGCAGCCGACCCCCGGGACAGCAGTACTTC.

J is TRBJ2-3 and V is TRBV18; no clear D. CDR1 and CDR2 (germline): KGHSH, LQKENI. The CDR3 is 14 amino acids. The ends were cut back, 5 bases at V and 0 bases at J, with 9 bases in the middle. As DNA, the CDR3 is TGTGCCAGCTCAATAGGTTCTAGCACAGATACGCAGTATTTT. Protein: CASSIGSSTDTQYF.

This chain connects TRBV9 to TRBJ1-4; D is possibly TRBD1 (5 bases). The CDR3 is 16 amino acids. CDR1 is SGDLS, CDR2 YYNGEE, per germline. V lost 0 bases and J 4 bases, leaving 13 bases between the germline ends. The DNA of the CDR3 is TGTGCCAGCAGCGTAGGCTCGGGACGGATTAATGAAAAACTGTTTTTT. Its translation is CASSVGSGRINEKLFF. The complete variable domain, with remaining parts taken from reference TRBV9 and TRBJ1-4, reads DSGVTQTPKHLITATGQRVTLRCSPRSGDLSVYWYQQSLDQGLQFLIQYYNGEERAKGNILERFSAQQFPDLHSELNLSSLELGDSALYFCASSVGSGRINEKLFFGSGTQLSVL.

This clone was picked up one time. V and J are TRBV5-5 and TRBJ1-3; 9 nucleotides match TRBD1. The germline gives CDR1 SGHKS, CDR2 YYEKEE (reference sequence). The CDR3 contains 16 residues. V lost 5 bases and J lost 2; bases outside the gene matches: 8. The CDR3: CASSRTGAGTGNTIYF. The CDR3 DNA reads as TGTGCCAGCAGTCGGACAGGGGCGGGCACTGGAAACACCATATATTTT.